This paragraph reports one TCR beta chain. The J segment lost 0 bases and the V segment lost 6 bases, leaving 15 bases of the junction unmatched. Germline assignment: CDR1 MNHEY and CDR2 SVGEGT. The CDR3 is 19 amino acids. After extraction with the RNeasy kit, roughly 0.5 to 1 ug of the RNA was reverse transcribed using random hexamers. The authors amplified TCR beta CDR3 across 54 Vbeta and 13 Jbeta using immunoSEQ multiplex PCR. MiXCR was run by TCRdb on the immunoSEQ multiplex PCR reads, yielding one entry per CDR3 protein. The profile covers roughly 120,000 distinct CDR3 sequences, with about 94% appearing a single time and less than 0.15% taken by the ten largest. High-throughput TCR beta sequencing covered peripheral CD8+ and CD4+ T cells. The multiple sclerosis controls were treatment-naive patients affected by stable or active relapsing-remitting disease. This sample is drawn from a study of CD8 T cells in Susac syndrome.

Specimen: CD4+ T cells from PBMCs. The origin of this receptor is a human donor with multiple sclerosis. The J gene is TRBJ1-5, the V gene TRBV6-2 or TRBV6-3, with TRBD1 identical over 9 bases. The CDR3 spells CASRSSPGQGGLSNQPQHF. DNA for the CDR3: TGTGCCAGCAGATCTAGCCCGGGACAGGGCGGTCTTAGCAATCAGCCCCAGCATTTT.